This T cell receptor (beta chain) was found in a study of blood T cell repertoires in COVID-19. Study at large: Both acute and convalescent COVID-19 samples were obtained from the United States, Italy and Spain. Sources were T cells, B-cell-depleted T cells, or PBMCs; the material itself was cDNA or gDNA.

In the original analysis: Reference gene primer amplification gave nucleated cell count estimates. Sequenced by immunoSEQ multiplex PCR; TCRdb stores in-frame clones only, minus some. The V and J calls and clone size were taken over from that table, and D and trimming were inferred from the DNA. This table has nearly 250,000 clones, approximately 82% appearing once. J was trimmed by 7 bases and V by 5 bases; bases with no gene match: 5. The CDR3 is made up of 14 amino acids. CDR1 and CDR2 (germline): SGHAT, FQNNGV. The gene calls are TRBV11-2 and TRBJ1-2, with TRBD1 identical over 12 bases. Material for sequencing was peripheral blood. This TCR was recovered from a woman older than 75 with acute or convalescent COVID-19. The CDR3 is CASSRGQGAGGYTF. The CDR3 DNA reads as TGTGCCAGCAGCCGGGGACAGGGGGCGGGTGGCTACACCTTC.